This TCR beta chain was profiled in a study of T cells in Graves' hyperthyroidism and ophthalmopathy. TCR beta CDR3 regions were amplified from RNA. Primed by the HTBI set, a first-round RT-PCR was run on the TCR CDR3. TCRdb reprocessed the multiplex PCR reads with MiXCR, giving one entry per CDR3 protein. The sample gives about 540,000 distinct CDR3 sequences, 46% of which show up once; approximately 8.4% is in the top ten. The junction had 6 bases not matched to a gene; V was cut back by 6 bases and J by 7 bases. The CDR3 is made up of 13 amino acids. The germline V gene encodes CDR1 SNHLY and CDR2 FYNNEI. Turning to this clonotype: The antigen remains unidentified.

Study-level points and caveats: Among clonotypes expanded in thyroid above 0.001, most were also found in blood.

The chain couples TRBV2 to TRBJ1-1, with 9 positions matching TRBD1. The source of this sequence is a woman between 18 and 30 years old with Graves' hyperthyroidism. Sequences were obtained from peripheral blood or thyroid tissue (not recorded which). CDR3 sequence (DNA): TGTGCCAGCAGCGCCGGACAGGGGATTGAAGCTTTCTTT. It specifies CASSAGQGIEAFF.